Shown below are 25 T cell receptor beta chains from a single sample sequenced in a study of cytotoxic CD8 clonotypes in ibrutinib-treated CLL. Method: immunoSEQ multiplex PCR; TCRdb's copy keeps in-frame clones and lacks some. The sample has around 330,000 clones; about 61% are singletons. The input for sequencing was PBMCs, taken after 36 months of ibrutinib treatment. The receptors were gathered from a human donor with chronic lymphocytic leukemia.

The rearrangement links TRBV15 to TRBJ1-2; D gene unclear. This CDR3 contains 16 residues. V was trimmed by 0 bases and J by 5 bases, leaving 16 bases between them. Germline V CDR1 and CDR2: LNHNV, YYDKDF (reference sequence). The CDR3 is CATSRDWVRQLYGYTF. In DNA form, the CDR3 reads TGTGCCACCAGCAGAGATTGGGTGCGGCAGCTTTATGGCTACACCTTC.

The table lists this clone with a few counts. The rearrangement joins TRBV14 to TRBJ2-3; 12 bases agree with TRBD2. The CDR3 consists of 18 residues. The trim removed 9 bases at V and 1 base at J, leaving 14 bases unmatched. Per the germline V gene, CDR1 is SGHDN and CDR2 is FVKESK. The DNA of the CDR3 is TGTGCCAGTGGTTCGTGGCTAGCGGGGGGGCCGGGCACAGATACGCAGTATTTT. Protein sequence: CASGSWLAGGPGTDTQYF.

The rearrangement links TRBV5-1 to TRBJ2-3; either TRBD1 or TRBD2 may fit D (6 bases each). Looked up from germline, CDR1 is SGHRS and CDR2 is YFSETQ. The CDR3 length is 16 residues. V was clipped by 4 bases and J by 4 bases, with 19 bases between them. DNA for the CDR3: TGCGCCAGCAGCCTAGGGTCGGGGGCAGGGGCAGATACGCAGTATTTT. Encoded protein: CASSLGSGAGADTQYF.

This chain joins TRBV28 and TRBJ2-7; 11 positions agree with TRBD2. Looked up from germline, CDR1 is MDHEN and CDR2 is SYDVKM. The CDR3 extends over 16 amino acids. V trimming: 6 bases; J trimming: 6 bases; junction bases outside the gene matches: 13. CDR3 amino acids: CASSPYEGLAGAEQYF. Here the CDR3 DNA reads TGTGCCAGCAGCCCCTACGAAGGACTAGCGGGCGCCGAGCAGTACTTC.

The rearrangement joins TRBV27 to TRBJ1-2, with a possible D match to TRBD1 (6 bases). Germline CDR1 MNHEY, CDR2 SMNVEV (reference sequence). Trimming removed 0 bases at V and 6 bases at J, with 14 bases between. This CDR3 region has 15 residues. This CDR3 reads CASSLSRSGENGYTF. Here the CDR3 DNA reads TGTGCCAGCAGTTTATCGAGATCAGGGGAAAATGGCTACACCTTC.

The CDR3 nucleotides are TGTGCCAGCAGTGAACCCCGGGACAGGGGGCTCTACGAGCAGTACTTC. Translated: CASSEPRDRGLYEQYF. V usage is TRBV2 and J usage is TRBJ2-7; the match to TRBD1 covers 12 bases. The CDR3 spans 16 residues. Germline assignment: CDR1 SNHLY and CDR2 FYNNEI. J was trimmed by 3 bases and V by 2 bases; bases with no gene match: 5. Complete variable domain (other parts from reference TRBV2 and TRBJ2-7): EPEVTQTPSHQVTQMGQEVILRCVPISNHLYFYWYRQILGQKVEFLVSFYNNEISEKSEIFDDQFSVERPDGSNFTLKIRSTKLEDSAMYFCASSEPRDRGLYEQYFGPGTRLTVT.

This clone has only a few counts. The chain recombines TRBV2 with TRBJ2-3; TRBD2 agrees at 10 bases. This CDR3 spans 14 amino acids. Germline V gives CDR1 SNHLY, CDR2 FYNNEI. Trimming cost V 7 bases and J 4 bases; bases outside gene matches: 5. The CDR3, as DNA: TGTGCCAGCACAAGACTAGCGGGCGCAGATACGCAGTATTTT. It translates to CASTRLAGADTQYF.

The chain has TRBV5-6 and TRBJ2-1, with TRBD2 as a possible D gene (7 bases). V lost 4 bases and J lost 9, with 14 bases in between. The length of the CDR3 is 13 residues. Germline CDR1 is SGHDT and CDR2 is YYEEEE. The CDR3 region has the DNA TGTGCCAGCAGCCTCGGGGGGCCAAGTGAGCAGTTCTTC. This translates into CASSLGGPSEQFF.

This clone was seen only a few times. CDR3 residues: CAIKGGQETQYF. The CDR3 nucleotides read TGTGCCATCAAAGGGGGACAAGAGACCCAGTACTTC. This chain joins TRBV10-3 and TRBJ2-5; D perhaps matches TRBD1 (6 bases). The V and J ends lost 7 bases and 2 bases respectively, with 8 bases between them. Germline CDR1 is ENHRY and CDR2 is SYGVKD. This CDR3 contains 12 residues.

This chain links TRBV4-3 with TRBJ2-3, with D possibly being TRBD2 (5 bases). Trimming took off 1 base at V and 6 bases at J, with 17 bases between the two ends. This CDR3 spans 16 amino acids. Per the germline V gene, CDR1 is LGHNA and CDR2 is YSLEER. CDR3 DNA sequence: TGCGCCAGCAGCCAAGCCCCCCGGGGATCGTCGGATACGCAGTATTTT. Encoded protein: CASSQAPRGSSDTQYF.

The chain employs TRBV18 and TRBJ2-7; TRBD1 matches 7 bases. This CDR3 has 15 amino acids. V gave up 3 bases and J gave up 3 bases; unmatched junction bases: 8. Germline V gene sequence: CDR1 KGHSH, CDR2 LQKENI. CDR3 protein: CASSPRQGRGYEQYF. The CDR3 DNA sequence: TGTGCCAGCTCACCCCGACAGGGCCGTGGCTACGAGCAGTACTTC.

This clone appeared a single time. The V gene is TRBV5-4, the J gene TRBJ1-3; tentative D call: TRBD1 (5 bases). The CDR3 runs to 17 residues. Between the trimmed V and J ends, which lost 0 bases and 4 bases, there was a span of 17 bases. CDR1 is SGHNT, CDR2 YYREEE, per germline (reference sequence). The CDR3 nucleotides are TGTGCCAGCAGCTTGGCGTCTAGCAGGGTAACCGGAAACACCATATATTTT. It yields the protein CASSLASSRVTGNTIYF.

The rearrangement links TRBV9 to TRBJ2-2, with D unresolved. The germline V gene encodes CDR1 SGDLS and CDR2 YYNGEE. V was clipped by 0 bases and J by 4 bases, with 13 bases between them. The CDR3 length is 16 residues. The CDR3 protein is CASSVGSSHFTGELFF. CDR3 coding DNA: TGTGCCAGCAGCGTAGGGTCTAGTCACTTCACCGGGGAGCTGTTTTTT.

The chain uses TRBV7-6 and TRBJ2-2; 14 positions agree with TRBD2. Germline V lookup: CDR1 SGHVS, CDR2 FNYEAQ. Losses at the gene ends were 5 bases for V and 6 bases for J; bases not matched to a gene: 17. CDR3 length: 20 amino acids. The CDR3, as DNA: TGTGCCAGCAGCCCACACCCGACTAGCGGGAGGGCCCTGTTTCCCGGGGAGCTGTTTTTT. As protein: CASSPHPTSGRALFPGELFF.

The rearrangement links TRBV5-6 to TRBJ2-2; the D is unclear. This CDR3 spans 13 amino acids. Germline CDR1 SGHDT, CDR2 YYEEEE. V lost 2 bases and J 8 bases, leaving 10 bases between the germline ends. The DNA of the CDR3 is TGTGCCAGCAGCTTTAACTCGGCGGGGGAGCTGTTTTTT. This codes for CASSFNSAGELFF.

The V gene is TRBV2, the J gene TRBJ2-2; D not certain. The V end was cut by 10 bases, the J end by 5 bases, with 11 bases between. The CDR3 contains 12 residues. Germline assignment: CDR1 SNHLY and CDR2 FYNNEI. The CDR3 DNA is TGTGCCACTTCCGGTCGGACCGGGGAGCTGTTTTTT. Protein product: CATSGRTGELFF.

The chain carries TRBV9 and TRBJ2-3, with a tentative D call TRBD2 (5 bases). From germline, CDR1 is SGDLS and CDR2 YYNGEE. The V end was cut by 4 bases, the J end by 7 bases, with 13 bases between. This CDR3 is built from 13 residues. The CDR3: CASSSIRGNTQYF. The CDR3 DNA reads TGTGCCAGCAGCTCCATCAGAGGGAATACGCAGTATTTT.

This chain uses TRBV5-6 with TRBJ1-4; possibly TRBD1 for D (6 bases). CDR1 SGHDT and CDR2 YYEEEE come from the germline V gene. The CDR3 extends over 14 amino acids. Trimming stripped 0 bases from V and 7 bases from J, with 10 bases between. For the CDR3, the DNA is TGTGCCAGCAGCTTGGCGGGGGCCGGTGAAAAACTGTTTTTT. It encodes CASSLAGAGEKLFF.

The chain carries TRBV28 and TRBJ2-7; 9 bases are shared with TRBD2. V trimming: 7 bases; J trimming: 0 bases; junction bases outside the gene matches: 4. The CDR3 extends over 14 amino acids. Germline CDR1 and CDR2: MDHEN and SYDVKM. The CDR3, as DNA: TGTGCCAGCACCTATAGCGGGAGCTCCTACGAGCAGTACTTC. This gives the protein CASTYSGSSYEQYF.

This clone was counted only a few times. The V gene is TRBV11-3, the J gene TRBJ2-3; D unclear. CDR1 is SGHNT, CDR2 YENEEA, per germline. Trimming cost V 1 base and J 4 bases, with 9 bases left between them. This CDR3 is built from 14 residues. The chain's CDR3 is CASSLGGVADTQYF. DNA of the CDR3: TGTGCCAGCAGCTTAGGAGGAGTCGCAGATACGCAGTATTTT.

The chain links TRBV5-6 to TRBJ1-4; no reliable D call. The germline V gene has CDR1 SGHDT and CDR2 YYEEEE. The CDR3 consists of 14 residues. V was pared by 4 bases and J by 4 bases, with 11 bases between. The DNA for the CDR3 is TGTGCCAGCAGCCAAGGACCGCGTAATGAAAAACTGTTTTTT. Translation: CASSQGPRNEKLFF. The entire variable domain, with the rest obtained from reference TRBV5-6 and TRBJ1-4, is as follows: DAGVTQSPTHLIKTRGQQVTLRCSPKSGHDTVSWYQQALGQGPQFIFQYYEEEERQRGNFPDRFSGHQFPNYSSELNVNALLLGDSALYLCASSQGPRNEKLFFGSGTQLSVL.

This clone came up once. The chain carries TRBV29-1 and TRBJ1-2; TRBD1 matches at 7 bases. J lost 2 bases, V lost 4 bases, and 19 bases had no gene match. The CDR3 covers 18 residues. The V gene's germline CDR1 is SQVTM and CDR2 ANQGSEA. The CDR3 protein is CSVASGTDTFIQNYGYTF. The DNA of the CDR3 is TGCAGCGTTGCCTCCGGGACAGACACCTTCATCCAGAACTATGGCTACACCTTC.

CDR3 in amino acids: CASSQDPGLAGGETQYF. Here the CDR3 DNA reads TGTGCCAGCAGCCAAGATCCTGGCCTAGCGGGCGGGGAGACCCAGTACTTC. This chain connects TRBV4-2 to TRBJ2-5; 8 bases are shared with TRBD2. The CDR3 runs to 17 residues. Germline CDR1 LGHNA, CDR2 YNFKEQ. V gave up 0 bases and J gave up 5 bases; unmatched junction bases: 11.

This chain uses TRBV10-2 with TRBJ2-5, with TRBD2 identical over 8 bases. V shed 7 bases, J shed 4 bases, and the junction held 8 bases outside the gene matches. There are 14 residues in the CDR3. Germline lookup yields CDR1 WSHSY and CDR2 SAAADI. The CDR3, as DNA: TGCGCCAGCACGGCGGGGGGAGGGAGAGAGACCCAGTACTTC. This translates into CASTAGGGRETQYF.

DNA for the CDR3: TGTGCCACCCGTGCCGCCGGGGAGAACTATGGCTACACCTTC. It specifies CATRAAGENYGYTF. The chain couples TRBV15 to TRBJ1-2; no reliable D call. Germline CDR1 and CDR2: LNHNV and YYDKDF (reference sequence). With 8 bases removed from V and 2 bases from J, the gap between germline ends came to 15 bases. The CDR3 sequence is 14 residues long.